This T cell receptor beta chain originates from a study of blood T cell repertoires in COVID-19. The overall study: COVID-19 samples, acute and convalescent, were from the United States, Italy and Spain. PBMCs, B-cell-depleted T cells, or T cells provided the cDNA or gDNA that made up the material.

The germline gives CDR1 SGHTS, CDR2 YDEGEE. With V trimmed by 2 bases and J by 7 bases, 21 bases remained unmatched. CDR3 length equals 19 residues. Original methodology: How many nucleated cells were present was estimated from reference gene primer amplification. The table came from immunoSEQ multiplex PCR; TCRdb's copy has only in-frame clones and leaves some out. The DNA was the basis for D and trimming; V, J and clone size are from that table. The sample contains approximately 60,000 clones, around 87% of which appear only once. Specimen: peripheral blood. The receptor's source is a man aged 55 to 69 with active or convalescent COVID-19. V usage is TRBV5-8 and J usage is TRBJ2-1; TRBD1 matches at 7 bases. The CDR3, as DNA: TGTGCCAGCAGCTTAGACAGGGCAATCCTCAGGCCAAGAGGTAATGAGCAGTTCTTC. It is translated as CASSLDRAILRPRGNEQFF.